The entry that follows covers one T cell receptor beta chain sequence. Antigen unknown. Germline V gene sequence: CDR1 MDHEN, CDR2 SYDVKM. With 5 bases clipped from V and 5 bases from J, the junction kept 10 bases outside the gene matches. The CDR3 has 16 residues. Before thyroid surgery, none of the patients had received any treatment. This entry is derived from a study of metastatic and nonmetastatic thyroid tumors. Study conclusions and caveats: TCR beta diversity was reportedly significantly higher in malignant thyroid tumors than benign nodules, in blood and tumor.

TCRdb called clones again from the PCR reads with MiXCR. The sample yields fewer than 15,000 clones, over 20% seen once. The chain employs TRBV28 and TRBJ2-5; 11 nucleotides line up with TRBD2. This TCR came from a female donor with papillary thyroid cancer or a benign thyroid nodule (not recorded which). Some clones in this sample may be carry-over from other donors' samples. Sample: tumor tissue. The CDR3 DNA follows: TGTGCCAGCAGTAAAGTTAGCGGGGGGGCCACGGAGACCCAGTACTTC. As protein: CASSKVSGGATETQYF.